These T cell receptor beta chains were read from a single sample in a study of T-cell memory formation after mild COVID-19. TCRdb reprocessed the 5' RACE reads via MiXCR and lists one record per CDR3 protein. The sample has 49,000 or so distinct CDR3 sequences; 7% to 8% are singletons. The sequencing sample was made of PBMCs or a T cell subset sorted from them (not recorded which). These receptors were obtained from a man between 18 and 29 years old who had mild COVID-19 (a few samples of this study predate the infection). Cell type and time point are not known. The CDR3 runs from the conserved cysteine through the conserved F or W. The D gene is left open where the match is weak. A clone size is listed for some rows: how often the clone was seen (once, few, many), or a class if it is expanded.

j_call clone_size v_call d_call cdr3_nt cdr3_aa
TRBJ2-1 NA TRBV7-9 NA TGTGCCAGCAGCCCCCTGGGTAGAGCGGCCGGTAATGAGCAGTTCTTC CASSPLGRAAGNEQFF
TRBJ2-5 few TRBV7-8 TRBD1 TGTGCCAGCAGCTTAGTTTTAGGACAGGGAGGCCGGGAGACCCAGTACTTC CASSLVLGQGGRETQYF
TRBJ2-1 few TRBV10-3 TRBD2 TGTGCCATCAGTGAGTCGGCTAGCGGGGGGGCTAATGAGCAGTTCTTC CAISESASGGANEQFF
TRBJ1-2 NA TRBV5-1 NA TGCGCCAGCAGCCCCGAAGGGGTCTATGGCTACACCTTC CASSPEGVYGYTF
TRBJ1-6 few TRBV7-2 NA TGTGCCAGCAGCTTCGTACGTAATTCACCCCTCCACTTT CASSFVRNSPLHF
TRBJ1-1 few TRBV4-3 NA TGCGCCAGCAGCCCCTATTGGACGGTTCGGGGTGAAGCTTTCTTT CASSPYWTVRGEAFF
TRBJ2-5 NA TRBV5-1 TRBD1 TGCGCCAGCATGATGACCCGGACAGGTTTAGGGACCCAGTACTTC CASMMTRTGLGTQYF
TRBJ2-1 NA TRBV3-1 TRBD2 TGTGCCAGCAGCCAAGATACAATGGGGGGGAATGAGCAGTTCTTC CASSQDTMGGNEQFF
TRBJ2-1 many TRBV10-1 NA TGCGCCAGCAGTGAGTCATACAGGGTGGGGGACAATGAGCAGTTCTTC CASSESYRVGDNEQFF
TRBJ2-1 medium-sized TRBV12-3/TRBV12-4 TRBD1 TGTGCCAGCAGTTTAGCGTGGACAGGGTACAATGAGCAGTTCTTC CASSLAWTGYNEQFF
TRBJ1-1 NA TRBV9 NA TGTGCCAGCAGCAGGGGCCGAAACACTGAAGCTTTCTTT CASSRGRNTEAFF
TRBJ2-5 NA TRBV5-1 NA TGCGCCAGCAGCTTGGGACCCCTTGGGGCCCAAGAGACCCAGTACTTC CASSLGPLGAQETQYF
TRBJ1-5 few TRBV18 NA TGTGCCAGCTCACAAATGGACAGTGGTTATCAGCCCCAGCATTTT CASSQMDSGYQPQHF
TRBJ2-3 NA TRBV5-1 NA TGCGCCAGCAGCTTGGAAAGGGGCAACTCCATCACAGATACGCAGTATTTT CASSLERGNSITDTQYF
TRBJ2-2 few TRBV5-1 TRBD1 TGCGCCAGCAGCTTGGCCCCGACAGGGCGCGCCGTCGGGGAGCTGTTTTTT CASSLAPTGRAVGELFF
TRBJ2-5 many TRBV5-1 TRBD2 TGCGCCAGCAGCTTAAGGACTAGCGTCTTCCAAGAGACCCAGTACTTC CASSLRTSVFQETQYF
TRBJ2-1 few TRBV27 TRBD1 TGTGCCAGCACCGGGGACAGATACAATGAGCAGTTCTTC CASTGDRYNEQFF
TRBJ2-1 many TRBV7-8 TRBD2 TGTGCCAGCAGCTTAGAAGCTAGCGGGGGCGCCTACAATGAGCAGTTCTTC CASSLEASGGAYNEQFF
TRBJ1-1 few TRBV6-4 NA TGTGCCAGCAGTGAGATGGAGAACACTGAAGCTTTCTTT CASSEMENTEAFF
TRBJ2-7 medium-sized TRBV20-1 TRBD2 TGCAGTGCTAGAGTGCCTAGCGGGGGTTACGAGCAGTACTTC CSARVPSGGYEQYF
TRBJ2-1 many TRBV12-3/TRBV12-4 NA TGTGCCAGCAGTTTTGGAGCGGGTGGAGCAACTTACAATGAGCAGTTCTTC CASSFGAGGATYNEQFF
TRBJ2-6 medium-sized TRBV5-5 TRBD1 TGTGCCAGCAGTTTTACAGGGGGGCCTGGGGCCAACGTCCTGACTTTC CASSFTGGPGANVLTF
TRBJ2-2 NA TRBV5-1 TRBD1 TGCGCCAGCAGCTTGTCGGGACAGGGTACCGGGGAGCTGTTTTTT CASSLSGQGTGELFF
TRBJ2-3 many TRBV5-1 NA TGCGCCAGCTCTCTTGGACACTCAGTTGATACGCAGTATTTT CASSLGHSVDTQYF
TRBJ2-7 medium-sized TRBV5-1 NA TGCGCCAGTGGATTTGGGTCCTACGAGCAGTACTTC CASGFGSYEQYF
TRBJ2-3 NA TRBV29-1 NA TGCAGCGTTGTTCCCTGGACAGATACGCAGTATTTT CSVVPWTDTQYF
TRBJ1-2 few TRBV5-1 TRBD1 TGCGCCAGCAGCGCGAAGACAGGGACTAACTATGGCTACACCTTC CASSAKTGTNYGYTF
TRBJ2-5 many TRBV12-3/TRBV12-4 NA TGTGCCAGCAGTTTGGGGACAACGCAAGAGACCCAGTACTTC CASSLGTTQETQYF
TRBJ2-5 few TRBV20-1 TRBD1 TGCAGTGCGAACCGGGACAGCCAAGAGACCCAGTACTTC CSANRDSQETQYF
TRBJ2-2 few TRBV11-2 NA TGTGCCAGCAGCCCGACTTTGGGGAACACCGGGGAGCTGTTTTTT CASSPTLGNTGELFF
TRBJ1-5 few TRBV5-1 NA TGCGCCAGCAGCCCGGAGGGGGGGGGAGGTCGCAATCAGCCCCAGCATTTT CASSPEGGGGRNQPQHF
TRBJ1-5 NA TRBV29-1 NA TGCAGCGTCGCCAACGGGGATCAGCCCCAGCATTTT CSVANGDQPQHF